This is a list of T cell receptor beta chains from one sample in a study of T cell responses to AZD1222 COVID-19 vaccine. The data were produced by immunoSEQ multiplex PCR, yet TCRdb's version contains in-frame clones alone and is incomplete. Among approximately 150,000 clones listed, about 91% were seen once. The input for sequencing was peripheral blood, taken on day 0 of AZD1222 vaccination. The receptors shown here come from an adult in good health. Both conserved end residues are part of each CDR3. Fields, in order: clone size, J gene, V gene, CDR3 protein. Not every row has a clone size; where given, it reads once, few, many or a size class.

size: .; J: TRBJ1-1; V: TRBV19; CDR3: CASSIGTKNTEAFF
size: once; J: TRBJ2-1; V: TRBV4-1; CDR3: CASSQDPTDEQFF
size: .; J: TRBJ1-6; V: TRBV28; CDR3: CASSLYREGGSPLHF
size: .; J: TRBJ1-4; V: TRBV5-1; CDR3: CASSLTGGSEKLFF
size: .; J: TRBJ2-1; V: TRBV6-5; CDR3: CASQRGGTGIREQFF
size: .; J: TRBJ1-5; V: TRBV30; CDR3: CAWYISVRSIGNQPQHF
size: once; J: TRBJ2-7; V: TRBV7-9; CDR3: CASSLAGDGVEQYF
size: .; J: TRBJ2-7; V: TRBV5-6; CDR3: CAGSTDRGRVGEQYF
size: .; J: TRBJ1-2; V: TRBV19; CDR3: CASSMPSGGGSYGYTF
size: .; J: TRBJ2-3; V: TRBV9; CDR3: CASSQTTIKNTQYF
size: once; J: TRBJ1-2; V: TRBV9; CDR3: CASSVLVGPGGNYGYTF
size: .; J: TRBJ2-7; V: TRBV4-2; CDR3: CASSQNEGTNSYEQYF
size: .; J: TRBJ2-7; V: TRBV27; CDR3: CASSLLLGVGYEQYF
size: .; J: TRBJ2-1; V: TRBV6-6; CDR3: CASRWTSGRSYNEQFF
size: few; J: TRBJ2-1; V: TRBV12-3/TRBV12-4; CDR3: CASSVTQEQFF
size: .; J: TRBJ2-3; V: TRBV28; CDR3: CASSLWVGTSTDTQYF
size: .; J: TRBJ1-2; V: TRBV6-1; CDR3: CASSEDRDLNAGGYTF
size: once; J: TRBJ1-5; V: TRBV28; CDR3: CASSLLAGDSNQPQHF
size: .; J: TRBJ1-1; V: TRBV28; CDR3: CASSLAGGALNTEAFF
size: .; J: TRBJ2-5; V: TRBV11-2; CDR3: CASSSLTYGGETQYF
size: .; J: TRBJ2-7; V: TRBV11-3; CDR3: CASSLGGTQLQYF
size: .; J: TRBJ1-4; V: TRBV7-9; CDR3: CASSSGAGANEKLFF
size: .; J: TRBJ2-7; V: TRBV5-4; CDR3: CASTQGGEQYF
size: .; J: TRBJ2-7; V: TRBV14; CDR3: CASSQDLGGPYEQYF
size: .; J: TRBJ1-1; V: TRBV5-1; CDR3: CASSLDGHGATEAFF
size: .; J: TRBJ2-7; V: TRBV6-6; CDR3: CASSSPPRHPEQYF
size: .; J: TRBJ1-1; V: TRBV19; CDR3: CASSMEWESEAFF
size: .; J: TRBJ1-1; V: TRBV5-6; CDR3: CASRQDRGGNTEAFF
size: .; J: TRBJ1-2; V: TRBV10-3; CDR3: CAISEATSYGYTF
size: .; J: TRBJ1-5; V: TRBV19; CDR3: CASRNRVMNSNQPQHF
size: .; J: TRBJ1-1; V: TRBV27; CDR3: CATSLGPNTEAFF
size: .; J: TRBJ1-5; V: TRBV7-9; CDR3: CASSEGTGEQPQHF
size: .; J: TRBJ1-1; V: TRBV19; CDR3: CASTSRGRGGNTEAFF
size: .; J: TRBJ1-4; V: TRBV7-6; CDR3: CASSRWGRSSTNEKLFF
size: .; J: TRBJ1-2; V: TRBV18; CDR3: CASSPSGQGAKGYTF
size: .; J: TRBJ1-5; V: TRBV29-1; CDR3: CSVAIWDRGQPQHF